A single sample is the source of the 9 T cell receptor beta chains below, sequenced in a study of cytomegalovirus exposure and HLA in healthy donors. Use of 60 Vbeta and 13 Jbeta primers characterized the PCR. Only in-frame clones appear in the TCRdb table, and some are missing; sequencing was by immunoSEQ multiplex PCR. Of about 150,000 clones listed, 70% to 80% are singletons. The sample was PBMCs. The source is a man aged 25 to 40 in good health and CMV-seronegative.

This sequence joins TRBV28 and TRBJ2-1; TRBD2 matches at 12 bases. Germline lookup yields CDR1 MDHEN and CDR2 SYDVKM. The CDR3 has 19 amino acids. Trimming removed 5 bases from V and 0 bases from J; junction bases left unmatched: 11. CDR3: CASSPRLRLAGVSYNEQFF. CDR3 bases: TGTGCCAGCAGTCCCCGACTTCGACTAGCGGGGGTCTCCTACAATGAGCAGTTCTTC.

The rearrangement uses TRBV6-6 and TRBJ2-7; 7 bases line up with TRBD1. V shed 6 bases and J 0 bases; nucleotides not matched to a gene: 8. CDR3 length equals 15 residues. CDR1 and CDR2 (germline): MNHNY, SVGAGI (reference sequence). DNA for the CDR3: TGTGCCAGCAGGACAGGGACGTTGAGCTCCTACGAGCAGTACTTC. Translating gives CASRTGTLSSYEQYF.

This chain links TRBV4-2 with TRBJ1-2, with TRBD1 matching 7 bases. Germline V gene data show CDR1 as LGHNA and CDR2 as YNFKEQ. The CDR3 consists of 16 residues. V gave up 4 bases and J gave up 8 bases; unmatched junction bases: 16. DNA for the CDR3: TGTGCCAGCAGCCCAACAGGACAGGTAACCCTATCCGGCTACACCTTC. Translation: CASSPTGQVTLSGYTF.

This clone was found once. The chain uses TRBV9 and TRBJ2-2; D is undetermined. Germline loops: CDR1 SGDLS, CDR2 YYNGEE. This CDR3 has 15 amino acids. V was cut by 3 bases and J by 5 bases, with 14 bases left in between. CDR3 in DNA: TGTGCCAGCAGCGCGAGGTCCGACGTAACCGGGGAGCTGTTTTTT. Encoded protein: CASSARSDVTGELFF.

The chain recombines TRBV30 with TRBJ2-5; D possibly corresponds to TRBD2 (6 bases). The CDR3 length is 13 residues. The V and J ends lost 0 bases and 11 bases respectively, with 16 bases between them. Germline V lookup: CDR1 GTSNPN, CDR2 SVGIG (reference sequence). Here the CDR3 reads CAWSVQHVRGQYF. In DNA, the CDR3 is TGTGCCTGGAGTGTACAACACGTACGGGGGCAGTACTTC. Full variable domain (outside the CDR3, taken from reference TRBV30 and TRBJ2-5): SQTIHQWPATLVQPVGSPLSLECTVEGTSNPNLYWYRQAAGRGLQLLFYSVGIGQISSEVPQNLSASRPQDRQFILSSKKLLLSDSGFYLCAWSVQHVRGQYFGPGTRLLVL.

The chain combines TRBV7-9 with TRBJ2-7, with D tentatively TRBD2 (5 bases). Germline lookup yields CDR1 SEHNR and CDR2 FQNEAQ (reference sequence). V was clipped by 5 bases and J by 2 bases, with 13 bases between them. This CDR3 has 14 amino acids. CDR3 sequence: CASSDGLAAYEQYF. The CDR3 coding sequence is TGTGCCAGCAGCGATGGACTCGCCGCCTACGAGCAGTACTTC.

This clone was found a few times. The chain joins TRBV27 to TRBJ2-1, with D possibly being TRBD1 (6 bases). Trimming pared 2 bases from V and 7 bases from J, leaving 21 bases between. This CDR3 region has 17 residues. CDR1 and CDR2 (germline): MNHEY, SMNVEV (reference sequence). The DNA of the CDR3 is TGTGCCAGCAGTTTAGGCGCGGTTTTTGGGGGCTCGAATGAGCAGTTCTTC. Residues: CASSLGAVFGGSNEQFF.

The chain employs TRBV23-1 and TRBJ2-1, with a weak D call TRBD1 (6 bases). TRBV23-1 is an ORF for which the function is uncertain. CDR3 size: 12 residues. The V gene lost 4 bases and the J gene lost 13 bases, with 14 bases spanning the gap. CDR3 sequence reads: CASSLLRGDQFF. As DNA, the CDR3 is TGCGCCAGCAGTCTTCTCAGGGGTGATCAGTTCTTC.

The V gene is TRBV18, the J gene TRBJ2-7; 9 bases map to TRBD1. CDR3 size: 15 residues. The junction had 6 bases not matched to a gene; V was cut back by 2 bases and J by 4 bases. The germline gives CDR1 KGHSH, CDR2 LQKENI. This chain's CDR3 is CASSPAQGAGYEQYF. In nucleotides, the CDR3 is TGTGCCAGCTCACCAGCACAGGGGGCTGGGTACGAGCAGTACTTC.